Listed below are T cell receptor beta chains from one sample, sequenced in a study of response to subunit inactivated influenza vaccine. A single record per CDR3 protein comes from TCRdb applying MiXCR to the RT-PCR reads. This repertoire shows 450,000 to 500,000 distinct CDR3 sequences, approximately 11% found once; its top ten account for about 12%. The sample here was PBMCs from blood, taken about 40 days after vaccination. Every receptor here comes from a middle-aged man who received an inactivated influenza vaccine. Each CDR3 is given with its conserved first and last residue. The size field is filled for only some rows; it gives once, few, many or a size class.

>TRBJ2-7|TRBV7-9|few
CATGLSSYEQYF
>TRBJ2-3|TRBV5-1|few
CASSLWSDTQYF
>TRBJ2-7|TRBV6-5|few
CASSYLAGANNEQYF
>TRBJ2-2|TRBV20-1|many
CSAALAEPSGELFF
>TRBJ1-1|TRBV7-2|many
CASSLEGRNTEAFF
>TRBJ2-1|TRBV20-1|few
CSASPLRGYYNEQFF
>TRBJ2-7|TRBV12-3/TRBV12-4|few
CASSHDRAPQYF
>TRBJ2-5|TRBV28|.
CASSGWGRGQETQYF
>TRBJ2-5|TRBV5-1|many
CASSSGGQGYQETQYF
>TRBJ2-7|TRBV7-2|many
CASSPSREYEQYF
>TRBJ2-5|TRBV28|.
CASSARTSGTWWETQYF
>TRBJ2-7|TRBV5-4|.
CASRGGPRNEQYF
>TRBJ2-3|TRBV29-1|few
CSVLEWVGDTQYF
>TRBJ1-1|TRBV25-1|few
CASSDLEEAFF
>TRBJ1-2|TRBV6-2/TRBV6-3|.
CASRATGVGYGYTF
>TRBJ2-7|TRBV28|many
CASGDYEQYF
>TRBJ2-3|TRBV24-1|few
CATSDLPGAGAADTQYF
>TRBJ2-7|TRBV20-1|few
CSARDLRGLRLEQYF
>TRBJ2-7|TRBV15|few
CATSTRQGLRYEQYF
>TRBJ2-5|TRBV18|.
CASSPRDSETQYF
>TRBJ2-7|TRBV24-1|.
CATRGHDLDEQYF
>TRBJ1-2|TRBV6-2/TRBV6-3|few
CASSYPSGGLNYGYTF
>TRBJ1-1|TRBV4-3|few
CASARDRNTEAFF
>TRBJ2-7|TRBV12-3/TRBV12-4|few
CASSHIAPYEQYF
>TRBJ2-7|TRBV7-2|many
CASKMDRLSYEQYF
>TRBJ2-1|TRBV15|few
CATSSDRDGNNEQFF
>TRBJ2-1|TRBV4-3|few
CASSQDRGTSYYNEQFF
>TRBJ2-1|TRBV20-1|.
CTGRYNEQFF
>TRBJ2-1|TRBV29-1|.
CSVLRDIYNEQFF
>TRBJ2-2|TRBV7-2|many
CASSLVGLAWNTGELFF
>TRBJ2-7|TRBV6-2/TRBV6-3|few
CASSYSIQQAIEQYF
>TRBJ2-5|TRBV3-1|few
CASSQELGGRDQETQYF
>TRBJ1-2|TRBV3-1|few
CASGTNIGGYGYTF
>TRBJ2-2|TRBV7-9|many
CASSFVDGELFF
>TRBJ2-3|TRBV4-2|.
CASSQVDRLPDTQYF
>TRBJ1-1|TRBV20-1|few
CSAFTGGGNTEAFF
>TRBJ1-5|TRBV6-5|many
CASSYWDSLEGNQPQHF
>TRBJ2-5|TRBV29-1|many
CSAGGPGETQYF
>TRBJ2-3|TRBV18|.
CASSGPADTQYF
>TRBJ2-7|TRBV28|once
CASSAAGQGPYEQYF
>TRBJ2-7|TRBV11-1|.
CASSLGGMWGGMTYEQYF
>TRBJ2-3|TRBV7-2|.
CASRKGLAGGDTQYF
>TRBJ2-6|TRBV29-1|.
CSVDSGANVLTF
>TRBJ1-4|TRBV20-1|.
CSAREPGSNEKLFF
>TRBJ2-1|TRBV4-3|few
CASSQGPAVYNEQFF
>TRBJ2-3|TRBV7-9|many
CASRQGPTDTQYF
>TRBJ1-1|TRBV5-1|many
CASSLKGGTEAFF
>TRBJ2-3|TRBV28|.
CAAQRATDTQYF
>TRBJ1-6|TRBV9|.
CASSVGRVGNSPLHF
>TRBJ2-1|TRBV3-1|few
CASSQELREWPYNEQFF
>TRBJ2-5|TRBV2|.
CASNEGWGSGETQYF
>TRBJ2-3|TRBV29-1|few
CSVGQRGPSDTQYF
>TRBJ1-2|TRBV12-3/TRBV12-4|few
CASSARRDGYTF
>TRBJ2-1|TRBV5-6|many
CASSLAGVRGKNNEQFF
>TRBJ2-1|TRBV7-3|many
CASGTGAGGKFF